In its sample, the clone carrying this T cell receptor beta chain was seen a few times. Assay: immunoSEQ multiplex PCR; the TCRdb copy retains only in-frame clones and omits some. This sample has around 150,000 clones; approximately 88% occur once, and the top ten carry about 2.8%. This entry is derived from a study of blood T cell repertoires in COVID-19. The germline V and J ends were trimmed by 2 bases and 3 bases, with 8 bases remaining between them. CDR3 size: 13 residues. CDR1 is SGHVS, CDR2 FQNEAQ, per germline. The rearrangement uses TRBV7-8 and TRBJ2-7, with D perhaps matching TRBD1 (6 bases). Sequenced sample: peripheral blood. The sequence was collected from a man aged 55 to 70 with acute or convalescent COVID-19. This CDR3 is CASSLQGRYEQYF. The CDR3 DNA reads as TGTGCCAGCAGCTTACAGGGGCGCTACGAGCAGTACTTC.